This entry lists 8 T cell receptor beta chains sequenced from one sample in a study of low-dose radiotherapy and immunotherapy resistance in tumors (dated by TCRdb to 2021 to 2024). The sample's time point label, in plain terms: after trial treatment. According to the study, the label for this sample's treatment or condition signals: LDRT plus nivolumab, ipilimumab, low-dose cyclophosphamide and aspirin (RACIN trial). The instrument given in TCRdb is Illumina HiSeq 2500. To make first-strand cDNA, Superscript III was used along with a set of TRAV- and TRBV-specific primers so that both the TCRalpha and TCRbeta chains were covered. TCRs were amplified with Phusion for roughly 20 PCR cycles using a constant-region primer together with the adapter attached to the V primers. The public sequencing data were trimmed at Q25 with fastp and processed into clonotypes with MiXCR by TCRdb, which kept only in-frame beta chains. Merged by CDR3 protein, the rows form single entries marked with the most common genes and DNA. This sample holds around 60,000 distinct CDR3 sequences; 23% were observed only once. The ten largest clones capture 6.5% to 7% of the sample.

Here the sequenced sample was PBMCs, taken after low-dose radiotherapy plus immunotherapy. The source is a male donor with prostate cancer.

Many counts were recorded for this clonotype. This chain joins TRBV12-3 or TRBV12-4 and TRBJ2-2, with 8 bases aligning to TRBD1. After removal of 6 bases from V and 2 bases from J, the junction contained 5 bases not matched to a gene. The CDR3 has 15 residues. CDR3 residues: CASSPGTGNTGELFF. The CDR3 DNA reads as TGTGCCAGCAGCCCCGGGACAGGAAACACCGGGGAGCTGTTTTTT.

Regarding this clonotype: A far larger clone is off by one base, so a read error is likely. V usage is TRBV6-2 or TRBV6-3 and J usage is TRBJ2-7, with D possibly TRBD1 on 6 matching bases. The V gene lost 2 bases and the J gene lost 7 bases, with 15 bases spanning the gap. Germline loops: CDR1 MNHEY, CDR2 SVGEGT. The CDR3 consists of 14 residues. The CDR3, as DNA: TGTGCCAGCAGTTACGCCGGGACACACAATGAGCAGTACTTC. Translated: CASSYAGTHNEQYF.

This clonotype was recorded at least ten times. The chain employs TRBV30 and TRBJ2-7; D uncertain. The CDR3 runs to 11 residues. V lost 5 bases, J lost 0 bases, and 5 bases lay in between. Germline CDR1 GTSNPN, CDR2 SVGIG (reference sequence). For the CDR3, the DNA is TGTGCCTGGCAGGTCTCCTACGAGCAGTACTTC. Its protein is CAWQVSYEQYF.

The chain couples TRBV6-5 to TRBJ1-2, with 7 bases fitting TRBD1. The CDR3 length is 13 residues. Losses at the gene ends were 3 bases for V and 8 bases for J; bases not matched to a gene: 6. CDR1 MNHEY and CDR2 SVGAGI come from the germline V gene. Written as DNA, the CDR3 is TGTGCCAGCAGTTATAGTGGAGGGGGCGGCTACACCTTC. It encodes CASSYSGGGGYTF.

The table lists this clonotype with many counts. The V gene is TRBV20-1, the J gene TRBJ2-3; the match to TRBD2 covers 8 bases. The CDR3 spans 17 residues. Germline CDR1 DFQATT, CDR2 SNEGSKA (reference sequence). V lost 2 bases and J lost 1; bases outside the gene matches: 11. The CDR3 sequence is CSARPGGIGHGTDTQYF. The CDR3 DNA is TGCAGTGCTAGACCGGGGGGGATCGGACATGGCACAGATACGCAGTATTTT.

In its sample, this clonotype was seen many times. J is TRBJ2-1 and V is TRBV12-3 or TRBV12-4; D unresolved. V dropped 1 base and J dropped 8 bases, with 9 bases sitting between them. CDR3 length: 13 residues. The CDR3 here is CASSLVLSYEQFF. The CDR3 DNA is TGTGCCAGCAGTTTAGTCCTTTCGTATGAGCAGTTCTTC.

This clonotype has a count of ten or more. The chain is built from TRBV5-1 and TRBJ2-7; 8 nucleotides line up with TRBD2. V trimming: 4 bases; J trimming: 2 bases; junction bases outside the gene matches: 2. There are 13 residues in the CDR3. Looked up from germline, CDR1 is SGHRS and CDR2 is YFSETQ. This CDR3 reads CASSGGLAYEQYF. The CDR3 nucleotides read TGCGCCAGCAGCGGGGGACTAGCCTACGAGCAGTACTTC. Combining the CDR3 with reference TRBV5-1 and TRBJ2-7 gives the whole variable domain KAGVTQTPRYLIKTRGQQVTLSCSPISGHRSVSWYQQTPGQGLQFLFEYFSETQRNKGNFPGRFSGRQFSNSRSEMNVSTLELGDSALYLCASSGGLAYEQYFGPGTRLTVT.

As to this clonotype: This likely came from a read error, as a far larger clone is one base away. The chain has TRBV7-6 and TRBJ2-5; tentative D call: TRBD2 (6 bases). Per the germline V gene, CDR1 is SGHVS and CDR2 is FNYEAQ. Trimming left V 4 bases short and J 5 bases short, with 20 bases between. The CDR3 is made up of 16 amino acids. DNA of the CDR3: TGTGCCAGCAGCTCGCGGACTACCGGGGTTTGGGAGACCCAGTACTTC. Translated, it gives CASSSRTTGVWETQYF.